Following are 27 T cell receptor beta chains from one sample sequenced in a study of blood T cell repertoires in COVID-19. Clones were read by immunoSEQ multiplex PCR, and TCRdb kept only the in-frame ones, dropping some. The sample carries around 300,000 clones, over 80% recorded once. The sample comprised peripheral blood. These receptors all stem from a woman aged 50 to 65 with COVID-19, enrolled during active disease.

A few counts support this clone. This sequence joins TRBV2 and TRBJ1-2, with TRBD1 matching over 10 bases. The V and J ends lost 4 bases and 5 bases, in that order; junction bases with no gene match: 4. The CDR3 has 14 residues. Germline-derived CDR1 and CDR2 are SNHLY and FYNNEI. This CDR3 reads CASSGTGGTYGYTF. The CDR3 nucleotides read TGTGCCAGCAGTGGGACAGGGGGGACATATGGCTACACCTTC.

This clone was found once. The chain is built from TRBV18 and TRBJ2-1; D perhaps matches TRBD1 (6 bases). CDR3 size: 16 residues. V gave up 3 bases and J gave up 3 bases, with 15 bases separating them. Germline values: CDR1 KGHSH, CDR2 LQKENI. CDR3 sequence: CASSPTTGSVYNEQFF. In nucleotides, the CDR3 is TGTGCCAGCTCACCCACCACAGGGAGCGTCTACAATGAGCAGTTCTTC. The full variable domain, its missing parts supplied by reference TRBV18 and TRBJ2-1, is NAGVMQNPRHLVRRRGQEARLRCSPMKGHSHVYWYRQLPEEGLKFMVYLQKENIIDESGMPKERFSAEFPKEGPSILRIQQVVRGDSAAYFCASSPTTGSVYNEQFFGPGTRLTVL.

The chain uses TRBV7-6 and TRBJ2-7, with TRBD1 as a possible D gene (5 bases). The ends were cut back, 1 base at V and 3 bases at J, with 7 bases in the middle. This CDR3 contains 13 residues. Looked up from germline, CDR1 is SGHVS and CDR2 is FNYEAQ. CDR3 sequence reads: CASSLEQGYEQYF. For the CDR3, the DNA is TGTGCCAGCAGCTTAGAGCAGGGCTACGAGCAGTACTTC.

This chain joins TRBV18 and TRBJ2-7; TRBD2 aligns across 12 bases. After removal of 1 base from V and 2 bases from J, the junction contained 3 bases not matched to a gene. The length of the CDR3 is 16 residues. Germline V gene sequence: CDR1 KGHSH, CDR2 LQKENI. The CDR3 region has the DNA TGTGCCAGCTCACCACTCCCTAGCGGGAGGGCCTACGAGCAGTACTTC. As protein: CASSPLPSGRAYEQYF.

The V call is TRBV24-1, the J call TRBJ1-2, with D uncertain. V was trimmed by 3 bases and J by 1 base, leaving 14 bases between them. The CDR3 is made up of 16 amino acids. Germline-derived CDR1 and CDR2 are KGHDR and SFDVKD. The CDR3: CATSDPQAKLNYGYTF. Here the CDR3 DNA reads TGTGCCACCAGTGATCCCCAGGCAAAACTTAACTATGGCTACACCTTC.

The CDR3: CASSQGWGGAETQYF. The CDR3 DNA reads TGTGCCAGCAGCCAGGGCTGGGGGGGCGCCGAGACCCAGTACTTC. This chain links TRBV3-1 (or the pseudogene TRBV3-2) with TRBJ2-5; weak D call: TRBD2 (7 bases). Trimming removed 3 bases from V and 5 bases from J, with 16 bases in between. This CDR3 is 15 amino acids long. CDR1 and CDR2 from the germline V gene are LGHDT and YNNKEL (reference sequence).

This clone was observed a few times. Other DNA sequences within the sample encode an identical CDR3. The chain links TRBV7-2 to TRBJ2-1; D possibly corresponds to TRBD1 (6 bases). Germline CDR1 is SGHTA and CDR2 is FQGNSA. This CDR3 comprises 13 residues. Trimming left V 2 bases short and J 10 bases short, with 12 bases between. The CDR3 spells CASSLQPGQEQFF. For the CDR3, the DNA is TGTGCCAGCAGCTTACAACCGGGACAAGAGCAGTTCTTC.

This clone was seen only a few times. The chain combines TRBV19 with TRBJ2-7, with 13 bases fitting TRBD2. V lost 3 bases to trimming and J lost 2 bases; unmatched junction nucleotides: 10. This CDR3 contains 18 residues. Germline V lookup: CDR1 LNHDA, CDR2 SQIVND (reference sequence). CDR3 amino acids: CASSIESGTSGKTYEQYF. The CDR3 DNA is TGTGCCAGTAGTATTGAATCCGGGACTAGCGGGAAGACCTACGAGCAGTACTTC.

This chain uses TRBV2 with TRBJ2-1, with 10 nucleotides matching TRBD2. The trim removed 7 bases at V and 8 bases at J, leaving 8 bases unmatched. Looked up from germline, CDR1 is SNHLY and CDR2 is FYNNEI. The CDR3 has 14 residues. The CDR3 protein is CASKREGRVDEQFF. The CDR3 bases are TGTGCCAGCAAGCGGGAGGGTCGGGTAGATGAGCAGTTCTTC.

This chain joins TRBV5-4 and TRBJ2-5; 8 bases are a match to TRBD2. The length of the CDR3 is 15 residues. V lost 1 base and J lost 5; bases outside the gene matches: 7. The germline V gene encodes CDR1 SGHNT and CDR2 YYREEE (reference sequence). The CDR3 region has the DNA TGTGCCAGCAGCTTGAATCCGGGAGGGCTGGAGACCCAGTACTTC. Translating gives CASSLNPGGLETQYF.

The genes are TRBV4-2 and TRBJ2-1; TRBD2 matches at 12 bases. Germline V gene lookup returns CDR1 LGHNA and CDR2 YNFKEQ. Trimming removed 1 base from V and 8 bases from J; junction bases left unmatched: 6. There are 16 residues in the CDR3. The CDR3 nucleotides read TGTGCCAGCAGCCAAGGTTGGACTAGCGGGATATATGAGCAGTTCTTC. Translating it yields CASSQGWTSGIYEQFF.

V gene TRBV6-5 combines with J gene TRBJ2-7; TRBD2 matches 10 bases. Trimming cost V 6 bases and J 6 bases; bases outside gene matches: 8. Germline V gene sequence: CDR1 MNHEY, CDR2 SVGAGI. This CDR3 is 14 amino acids long. The CDR3 region is CASSGLAVTREQYF. The CDR3 bases are TGTGCCAGCAGCGGACTAGCGGTGACCCGCGAGCAGTACTTC.

This chain joins TRBV6-5 and TRBJ2-3; perhaps TRBD1 as D (5 bases). Deletions cut 5 bases from V and 1 base from J, with 13 bases between. This CDR3 comprises 15 residues. Germline V gene data show CDR1 as MNHEY and CDR2 as SVGAGI. CDR3 sequence (DNA): TGTGCCAGCAGTCCAAGGCAGGGCGGCACAGATACGCAGTATTTT. It codes for CASSPRQGGTDTQYF.

This chain links TRBV11-2 with TRBJ2-5; TRBD2 matches at 9 bases. The CDR3 sequence is 15 residues long. Per the germline V gene, CDR1 is SGHAT and CDR2 is FQNNGV. Trimming at V came to 5 bases and at J to 5 bases, leaving 9 bases not matched to a gene. The CDR3 protein is CASSLIAGVGETQYF. The CDR3 DNA sequence: TGTGCCAGCAGCCTCATAGCGGGAGTAGGTGAGACCCAGTACTTC.

The genes are TRBV4-2 and TRBJ1-6, with 7 bases lining up with TRBD1. Germline V gives CDR1 LGHNA, CDR2 YNFKEQ. The CDR3 sequence is 17 residues long. J was trimmed by 9 bases and V by 7 bases; bases with no gene match: 18. CDR3: CASNPNPLDRLSSPLHF. The CDR3 coding sequence is TGTGCCAGCAACCCCAACCCCTTGGACAGGTTAAGTTCACCCCTCCACTTT.

This clone was recorded only once. J is TRBJ1-4 and V is TRBV4-1; perhaps TRBD1 as D (6 bases). Germline V gene sequence: CDR1 MGHRA, CDR2 YSYEKL. The CDR3 is 17 amino acids. Trimming cost V 1 base and J 6 bases, with 18 bases left between them. CDR3 bases: TGCGCCAGCAGCCAAGTCCAAGGGGGTCCTGGTGATGAAAAACTGTTTTTT. Protein product: CASSQVQGGPGDEKLFF.

The chain links TRBV18 to TRBJ1-1, with TRBD1 as a possible D gene (6 bases). V was trimmed by 3 bases and J by 0 bases, leaving 14 bases between them. Germline CDR1 reads KGHSH; CDR2 reads LQKENI. There are 16 residues in the CDR3. CDR3 sequence: CASSPIGGAMNTEAFF. In nucleotides, the CDR3 is TGTGCCAGCTCACCCATTGGGGGGGCCATGAACACTGAAGCTTTCTTT.

The gene calls are TRBV2 and TRBJ2-2; no firm D call. Germline V gives CDR1 SNHLY, CDR2 FYNNEI. CDR3 length equals 13 residues. The V and J ends lost 8 bases and 0 bases respectively, with 7 bases between them. The chain's CDR3 is CASLLSNTGELFF. As DNA, the CDR3 is TGTGCCAGCCTACTATCGAACACCGGGGAGCTGTTTTTT.

The chain uses TRBV11-2 and TRBJ2-3; a possible D gene is TRBD2 (6 bases). The CDR3 spans 17 residues. Germline values: CDR1 SGHAT, CDR2 FQNNGV. V dropped 2 bases and J dropped 0 bases, with 15 bases sitting between them. CDR3 bases: TGTGCCAGCAGCTTAAAGTATAGCGGCTCTAGCACAGATACGCAGTATTTT. Residues: CASSLKYSGSSTDTQYF.

The rearrangement joins TRBV24-1 to TRBJ2-1; tentatively, D is TRBD1 (6 bases). The CDR3 totals 15 residues. V gave up 4 bases and J gave up 5 bases, with 14 bases separating them. The germline gives CDR1 KGHDR, CDR2 SFDVKD. CDR3 nucleotide sequence: TGTGCCACCAGTGACCCTGGGACACCTCACAATGAGCAGTTCTTC. Translated, it gives CATSDPGTPHNEQFF.

V gene TRBV4-2 combines with J gene TRBJ1-2; 10 nucleotides match TRBD1. Germline-derived CDR1 and CDR2 are LGHNA and YNFKEQ. The CDR3 sequence is 19 residues long. V trimming: 0 bases; J trimming: 4 bases; junction bases outside the gene matches: 14. The CDR3 nucleotides are TGTGCCAGCAGCCAAGACCCCCTGACAGGGGGCGCTTTGGCCTATGGCTACACCTTC. Encoded protein: CASSQDPLTGGALAYGYTF.

The V and J genes are TRBV6-2 or TRBV6-3 and TRBJ2-5; 7 bases match TRBD2. The CDR3 length is 19 residues. Trimming took 4 bases from V and 0 from J; bases not matched to a gene: 17. Per germline, CDR1 MNHEY and CDR2 SVGEGT. This CDR3 is CASSSDVVAGLLHQETQYF. DNA of the CDR3: TGTGCCAGCAGTTCTGACGTCGTAGCGGGTCTCTTACACCAAGAGACCCAGTACTTC.

The gene calls are TRBV7-9 and TRBJ2-5; 7 bases fit TRBD2. V lost 1 base to trimming and J lost 0 bases; unmatched junction nucleotides: 5. From germline, CDR1 is SEHNR and CDR2 FQNEAQ (reference sequence). The CDR3 is made up of 16 amino acids. CDR3 region: CASSLGSGLDQETQYF. The CDR3 nucleotides are TGTGCCAGCAGCTTAGGGTCCGGACTAGACCAAGAGACCCAGTACTTC. The full variable domain, in which reference TRBV7-9 and TRBJ2-5 provide the parts outside the CDR3, is DTGVSQNPRHKITKRGQNVTFRCDPISEHNRLYWYRQTLGQGPEFLTYFQNEAQLEKSRLLSDRFSAERPKGSFSTLEIQRTEQGDSAMYLCASSLGSGLDQETQYFGPGTRLLVL.

The chain carries TRBV11-3 and TRBJ2-3, with D perhaps matching TRBD1 (5 bases). The CDR3 covers 14 residues. Germline loops: CDR1 SGHNT, CDR2 YENEEA. The V and J ends lost 5 bases and 0 bases respectively, with 9 bases between them. The CDR3 loop is CASSRGASTDTQYF. CDR3 in DNA: TGTGCCAGCAGCCGTGGGGCTAGCACAGATACGCAGTATTTT.

This chain's CDR3 is CSAEGKETQYF. The CDR3, as DNA: TGCAGTGCTGAGGGCAAAGAGACCCAGTACTTC. The J gene is TRBJ2-5, the V gene TRBV20-1; D is possibly TRBD2 (5 bases). This CDR3 is 11 amino acids long. Germline V CDR1 and CDR2: DFQATT, SNEGSKA (reference sequence). V was cut by 5 bases and J by 3 bases, with 7 bases left in between.

The V call is TRBV28, the J call TRBJ2-7; the D gene is possibly TRBD2 (7 bases). CDR1 is MDHEN and CDR2 is SYDVKM in the germline V gene. The CDR3 totals 15 residues. The V gene lost 7 bases and the J gene lost 3 bases, with 19 bases spanning the gap. The CDR3 bases are TGTGCCAGCAAAGGGGGGGCTAGCGGAAACTACGAGCAGTACTTC. Protein sequence: CASKGGASGNYEQYF.

The CDR3 DNA follows: TGCGCCAGCAGCTTTGCGAGGGGGCCTTCCGATGAGCAGTTCTTC. This translates into CASSFARGPSDEQFF. The chain links TRBV5-1 to TRBJ2-1, with TRBD1 identical over 7 bases. Per the germline V gene, CDR1 is SGHRS and CDR2 is YFSETQ. V shed 2 bases, J shed 8 bases, and the junction held 10 bases outside the gene matches. The CDR3 loop spans 15 amino acids.